Below, 20 T cell receptor beta chains from the same sample are listed, as sequenced in a study of siplizumab effects on memory and regulatory T cells. Some clones are missing from TCRdb's copy, which holds only in-frame ones; the method was immunoSEQ multiplex PCR. The sample holds 100,000 or so clones, 94% seen once. The sequenced material came from Tregs sorted from blood. The receptors shown here come from a human donor in good health.

V usage is TRBV27 and J usage is TRBJ2-7; TRBD1 matches at 8 bases. The V and J ends lost 6 bases and 7 bases, in that order; junction bases with no gene match: 8. This CDR3 region has 13 residues. Per the germline V gene, CDR1 is MNHEY and CDR2 is SMNVEV (reference sequence). The CDR3 bases are TGTGCCAGCAGCAAGGGACAGGTTAGGGAGCAGTACTTC. Translating it yields CASSKGQVREQYF.

This chain connects TRBV5-1 to TRBJ1-4; TRBD1 might be the D (5 bases). In germline, CDR1 is SGHRS, CDR2 YFSETQ. The CDR3 has 15 residues. V was clipped by 0 bases and J by 1 base, with 7 bases between them. The chain's CDR3 is CASSLVGGTNEKLFF. The CDR3 nucleotides are TGCGCCAGCAGCTTGGTTGGGGGAACTAATGAAAAACTGTTTTTT.

The chain uses TRBV9 and TRBJ2-1, with D perhaps matching TRBD2 (5 bases). Deletions cut 0 bases from V and 4 bases from J, with 11 bases between. Germline V gene data show CDR1 as SGDLS and CDR2 as YYNGEE. The CDR3 covers 15 residues. The CDR3 DNA follows: TGTGCCAGCAGCGTAGTGGCGGGCTTTTACAATGAGCAGTTCTTC. It yields the protein CASSVVAGFYNEQFF.

The chain recombines TRBV6-5 with TRBJ2-7; the D is unclear. Germline V gene data show CDR1 as MNHEY and CDR2 as SVGAGI. The CDR3 contains 12 residues. V lost 5 bases and J 7 bases, leaving 12 bases between the germline ends. Written as DNA, the CDR3 is TGTGCCAGCAGTGATGAGGTGCGGGAGCAGTACTTC. This encodes CASSDEVREQYF.

The J gene is TRBJ2-5, the V gene TRBV7-2; TRBD2 matches at 7 bases. Germline lookup yields CDR1 SGHTA and CDR2 FQGNSA. The CDR3 sequence is 14 residues long. V was clipped by 3 bases and J by 0 bases; unmatched bases: 1. The CDR3 loop reads CASSFSGYQETQYF. CDR3 in DNA: TGTGCCAGCAGCTTTAGCGGGTACCAAGAGACCCAGTACTTC.

The V gene is TRBV27, the J gene TRBJ2-2; D is unclear. The CDR3 is 14 amino acids. The V and J ends lost 0 bases and 1 base respectively, with 3 bases between them. Germline assignment: CDR1 MNHEY and CDR2 SMNVEV (reference sequence). Written as DNA, the CDR3 is TGTGCCAGCAGTTTATCGTGGAACACCGGGGAGCTGTTTTTT. It is translated as CASSLSWNTGELFF.

This chain uses TRBV11-3 with TRBJ2-1; 10 bases fit TRBD2. Trimming cost V 5 bases and J 7 bases; bases outside gene matches: 14. The CDR3 has 17 residues. Germline V gives CDR1 SGHNT, CDR2 YENEEA. CDR3 residues: CASSVFVLAGAENEQFF. CDR3 nucleotide sequence: TGTGCCAGCAGCGTATTCGTGCTAGCGGGAGCCGAAAATGAGCAGTTCTTC.

The DNA for the CDR3 is TGCGCCAGCAGCTTGTCGACAAGGACTAGCGGGAGGCCTTACTCCTACAATGAGCAGTTCTTC. Its protein is CASSLSTRTSGRPYSYNEQFF. This sequence joins TRBV5-1 and TRBJ2-1; 14 nucleotides line up with TRBD2. There are 21 residues in the CDR3. The J segment lost 0 bases and the V segment lost 1 base, leaving 12 bases of the junction unmatched. Per germline, CDR1 SGHRS and CDR2 YFSETQ.

The rearrangement joins TRBV2 to TRBJ2-1; 8 bases map to TRBD2. The CDR3 consists of 15 residues. Germline V CDR1 and CDR2: SNHLY, FYNNEI. The junction had 3 bases not matched to a gene; V was cut back by 3 bases and J by 2 bases. The CDR3 sequence: CASSDISGTYNEQFF. Written as DNA, the CDR3 is TGTGCCAGCAGTGATATTAGCGGGACCTACAATGAGCAGTTCTTC.

The genes are TRBV7-3 and TRBJ2-1; 10 bases are shared with TRBD2. From germline, CDR1 is SGHTA and CDR2 FQGTGA. This CDR3 contains 15 residues. V shed 5 bases, J shed 6 bases, and the junction held 7 bases outside the gene matches. CDR3 region: CASSSKREGTNEQFF. CDR3 coding DNA: TGTGCCAGCAGCAGCAAGCGGGAGGGGACCAATGAGCAGTTCTTC.

The chain recombines TRBV7-3 with TRBJ1-5; TRBD1 is a possible D gene (5 bases). The germline CDR1 and CDR2 sequences are SGHTA and FQGTGA. V shed 4 bases and J shed 2 bases, with 12 bases lying between them. This CDR3 contains 15 residues. As DNA, the CDR3 is TGTGCCAGCAGCTCCGGGGCCCGGGGCAATCAGCCCCAGCATTTT. Translating it yields CASSSGARGNQPQHF.

The rearrangement links TRBV6-5 to TRBJ2-7; 10 bases map to TRBD2. After removal of 5 bases from V and 7 bases from J, the junction contained 2 bases not matched to a gene. Germline values: CDR1 MNHEY, CDR2 SVGAGI. This CDR3 is built from 12 residues. CDR3 DNA sequence: TGTGCCAGCAGTCGGACTAGCGGAGAGCAGTACTTC. Translated, it gives CASSRTSGEQYF.

This clone has only one observation. The chain joins TRBV7-9 to TRBJ1-2, with a weak D call TRBD1 (5 bases). Germline V gene data show CDR1 as SEHNR and CDR2 as FQNEAQ (reference sequence). Trimming removed 1 base from V and 6 bases from J, with 9 bases in between. The CDR3 is 13 amino acids. CDR3 amino acids: CASSLVKGNGYTF. For the CDR3, the DNA is TGTGCCAGCAGCTTAGTCAAGGGGAATGGCTACACCTTC.

This chain joins TRBV27 and TRBJ2-2; D gene unclear. Trimming pared 3 bases from V and 3 bases from J, leaving 8 bases between. Germline V gives CDR1 MNHEY, CDR2 SMNVEV (reference sequence). CDR3 length: 14 amino acids. CDR3 sequence reads: CASSFSIYTGELFF. Written as DNA, the CDR3 is TGTGCCAGCAGTTTTAGCATATACACCGGGGAGCTGTTTTTT.

The gene calls are TRBV6-6 and TRBJ1-1; D remains unclear. The V end was cut by 3 bases, the J end by 1 base, with 9 bases between. From germline, CDR1 is MNHNY and CDR2 SVGAGI (reference sequence). The CDR3 totals 14 residues. CDR3 sequence reads: CASSYYIGNTEAFF. The DNA of the CDR3 is TGTGCCAGCAGTTATTACATAGGGAACACTGAAGCTTTCTTT.

This chain uses TRBV19 with TRBJ2-4; 9 bases map to TRBD2. V shed 5 bases, J shed 7 bases, and the junction held 15 bases outside the gene matches. The CDR3 is 17 amino acids. Germline V gene lookup returns CDR1 LNHDA and CDR2 SQIVND (reference sequence). CDR3: CASSYRVAGVGENIQYF. The CDR3 coding sequence is TGTGCCAGTAGTTATAGGGTAGCGGGAGTGGGCGAGAACATTCAGTACTTC.

The chain is built from TRBV7-8 and TRBJ2-4; 8 nucleotides match TRBD2. Germline V gene lookup returns CDR1 SGHVS and CDR2 FQNEAQ. This CDR3 is 20 amino acids long. Germline trimming cut 3 bases from V and 1 base from J; bases unmatched to any gene: 17. CDR3 amino acids: CASSFLRSGSRGEAKNIQYF. CDR3 in DNA: TGTGCCAGCAGCTTCTTAAGAAGCGGGAGTCGGGGTGAGGCCAAAAACATTCAGTACTTC.

The chain is built from TRBV5-1 and TRBJ1-1; D gene uncertain. The V and J ends lost 4 bases and 1 base respectively, with 8 bases between them. The germline CDR1 and CDR2 sequences are SGHRS and YFSETQ. This CDR3 has 13 amino acids. The CDR3 here is CASSTTPNTEAFF. The CDR3 DNA sequence: TGCGCCAGCAGCACGACACCGAACACTGAAGCTTTCTTT.

For the CDR3, the DNA is TGTGCCAGCAGCGCGGAGCTTCAGCGGGAGGGTCCCGGGGAGCTGTTTTTT. Protein sequence: CASSAELQREGPGELFF. The chain carries TRBV9 and TRBJ2-2; 10 nucleotides line up with TRBD2. CDR1 is SGDLS and CDR2 is YYNGEE in the germline V gene. Trimming removed 3 bases from V and 6 bases from J; junction bases left unmatched: 11. The length of the CDR3 is 17 residues.

This sequence joins TRBV19 and TRBJ2-2; D unresolved. Germline values: CDR1 LNHDA, CDR2 SQIVND (reference sequence). V was cut by 7 bases and J by 0 bases, with 15 bases left in between. The CDR3 is 16 amino acids. The CDR3 loop is CASTPQGHSNTGELFF. CDR3 nucleotide sequence: TGTGCCAGTACCCCCCAAGGGCATTCGAACACCGGGGAGCTGTTTTTT.